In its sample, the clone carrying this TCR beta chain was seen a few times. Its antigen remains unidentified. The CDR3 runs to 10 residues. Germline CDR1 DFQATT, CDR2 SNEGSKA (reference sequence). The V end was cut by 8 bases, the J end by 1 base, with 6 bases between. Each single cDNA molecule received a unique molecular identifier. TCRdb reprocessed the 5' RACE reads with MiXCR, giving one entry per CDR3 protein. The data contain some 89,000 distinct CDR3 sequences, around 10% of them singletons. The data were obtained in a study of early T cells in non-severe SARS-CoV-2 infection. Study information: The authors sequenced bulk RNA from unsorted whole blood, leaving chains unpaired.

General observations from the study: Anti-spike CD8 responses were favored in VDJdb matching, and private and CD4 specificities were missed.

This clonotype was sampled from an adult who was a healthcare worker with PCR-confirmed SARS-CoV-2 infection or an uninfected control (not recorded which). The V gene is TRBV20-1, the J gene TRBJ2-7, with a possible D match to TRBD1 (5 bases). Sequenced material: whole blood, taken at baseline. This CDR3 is CSTGSYEQYF. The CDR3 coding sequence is TGCAGTACAGGATCCTACGAGCAGTACTTC.